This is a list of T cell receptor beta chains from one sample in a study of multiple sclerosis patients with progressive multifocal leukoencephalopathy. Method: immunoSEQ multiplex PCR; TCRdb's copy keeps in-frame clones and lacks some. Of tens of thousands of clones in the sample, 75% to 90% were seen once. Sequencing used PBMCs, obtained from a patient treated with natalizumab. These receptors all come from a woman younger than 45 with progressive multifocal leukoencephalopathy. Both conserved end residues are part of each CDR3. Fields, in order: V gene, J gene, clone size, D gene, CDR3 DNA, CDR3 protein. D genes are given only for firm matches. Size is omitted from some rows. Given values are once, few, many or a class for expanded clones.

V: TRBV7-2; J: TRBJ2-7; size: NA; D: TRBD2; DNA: TGTGCCAGCAGCTCCAGAAGCGGGAGCGACGAGCAGTACTTC; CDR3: CASSSRSGSDEQYF
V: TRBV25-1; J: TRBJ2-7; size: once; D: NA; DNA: TGTGCCAGCAGTGCCGGGATTAAGCAGTACTTC; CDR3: CASSAGIKQYF
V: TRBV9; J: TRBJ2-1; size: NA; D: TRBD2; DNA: TGTGCCAGCAGCGTAGGGACCGGGACTAGAGTGAATGAGCAGTTCTTC; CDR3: CASSVGTGTRVNEQFF
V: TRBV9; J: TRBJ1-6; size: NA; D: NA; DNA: TGTGCCAGCAGCGCGGGCGTAAATTCACCCCTCCACTTT; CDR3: CASSAGVNSPLHF
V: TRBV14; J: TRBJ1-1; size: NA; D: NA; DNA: TGTGCCAGCAGCCAAGCCGGGGATACTGAAGCTTTCTTT; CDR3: CASSQAGDTEAFF
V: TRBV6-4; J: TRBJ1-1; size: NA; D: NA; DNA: TGTGCCAGCAGTATAGACAGGAACACTGAAGCTTTCTTT; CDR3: CASSIDRNTEAFF
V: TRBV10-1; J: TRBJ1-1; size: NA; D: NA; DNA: TGCGCCAGCAGAGGACGGTACACTGAAGCTTTCTTT; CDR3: CASRGRYTEAFF
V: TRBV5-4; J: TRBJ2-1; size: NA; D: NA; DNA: TGTGCCAGCAGCTTGGAGCAGGGAGTCACGTTCTTC; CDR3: CASSLEQGVTFF
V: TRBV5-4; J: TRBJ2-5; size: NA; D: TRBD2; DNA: TGTGCCAGCAGCTCGGCTAGGGCGCGGGGGGGGACCCAGTACTTC; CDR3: CASSSARARGGTQYF
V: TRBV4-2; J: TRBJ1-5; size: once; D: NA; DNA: TGTGCCAGCAGCACATATTTAACCAGGGGTAACGACAATCAGCCCCAGCATTTT; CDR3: CASSTYLTRGNDNQPQHF
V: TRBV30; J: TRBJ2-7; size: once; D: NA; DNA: TGTGCCTGCCAGGGATCGGCAAACGAGCAGTACTTC; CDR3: CACQGSANEQYF
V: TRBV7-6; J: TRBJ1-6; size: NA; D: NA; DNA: TGTGCCGGCAGCTTAGGCGCAGGGGAATCACCCCTCCACTTT; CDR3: CAGSLGAGESPLHF
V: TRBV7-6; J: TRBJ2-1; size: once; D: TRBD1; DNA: TGTGCCAGCAGCAAACAGACAGGGTACAATGAGCAGTTCTTC; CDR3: CASSKQTGYNEQFF
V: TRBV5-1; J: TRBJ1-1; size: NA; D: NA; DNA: TGCGCCAGCAGCCGGGGAACAGGGAACACTGAAGCTTTCTTT; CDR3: CASSRGTGNTEAFF
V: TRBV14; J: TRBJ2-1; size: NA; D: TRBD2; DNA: TGTGCCAGCAGCCAAACGCCCGGCCTAGCGGGAGGGCCATCCTACAATGAGCAGTTCTTC; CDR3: CASSQTPGLAGGPSYNEQFF